This TCR beta chain emerged from a study of cytomegalovirus exposure and HLA in healthy donors. This clone showed up just once. Its antigen remains unidentified. The PCR contained 60 Vbeta and 13 Jbeta primers. Libraries were prepared by immunoSEQ multiplex PCR; TCRdb keeps only in-frame clonotypes and omits some of them. The table has 150,000 or so clones, less than 75% seen once. The CDR3 is 15 amino acids. Germline CDR1 reads MGHRA; CDR2 reads YSYEKL. The germline V and J ends were trimmed by 5 bases and 0 bases, with 11 bases remaining between them. Study observations and caveats: Among immune exposure information, only CMV serostatus was available. In a later analysis, most CMV-associated TCR beta chains appeared HLA-restricted. Most TCR sequences proved rare, with some public TCRs found in many donors. V- and J-gene trimming in TCR beta was tied to a missense DCLRE1C variant by an analysis performed later.

The sequence was obtained from a girl between 5 and 17 years old in good health and CMV-seronegative. Sequencing used PBMCs. V is TRBV4-1 and J is TRBJ1-3, with a weak D call TRBD1 (5 bases). The CDR3 loop is CASSASRGSGNTIYF. The CDR3 nucleotides are TGCGCCAGCAGCGCGAGTAGGGGCTCTGGAAACACCATATATTTT.